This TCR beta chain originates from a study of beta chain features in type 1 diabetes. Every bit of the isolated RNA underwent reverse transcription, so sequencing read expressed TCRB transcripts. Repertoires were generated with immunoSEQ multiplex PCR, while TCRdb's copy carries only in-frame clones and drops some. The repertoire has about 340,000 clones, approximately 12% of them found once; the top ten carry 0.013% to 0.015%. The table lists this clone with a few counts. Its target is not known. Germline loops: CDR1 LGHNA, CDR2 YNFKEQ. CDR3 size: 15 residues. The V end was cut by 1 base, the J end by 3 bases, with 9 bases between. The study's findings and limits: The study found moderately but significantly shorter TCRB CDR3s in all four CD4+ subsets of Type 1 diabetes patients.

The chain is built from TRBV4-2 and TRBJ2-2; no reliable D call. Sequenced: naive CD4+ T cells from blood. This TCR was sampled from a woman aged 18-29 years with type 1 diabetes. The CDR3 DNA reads TGTGCCAGCAGCCAAGTGGTAAGAGACACCGGGGAGCTGTTTTTT. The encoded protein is CASSQVVRDTGELFF.